The entry below gives a single T cell receptor beta chain sequence along with its context. V lost 7 bases, J lost 4 bases, and 11 bases lay in between. Germline CDR1 SGHRS, CDR2 YFSETQ. The CDR3 spans 12 residues. The data are from a study of blood T cell repertoires in COVID-19. Clones were sequenced by immunoSEQ multiplex PCR, and TCRdb holds only the in-frame ones, with some missing. The sample lists tens of thousands of clones, about 76% occurring once. This sequence originates from a man in his 70s with active or convalescent COVID-19. This chain joins TRBV5-1 and TRBJ1-1; no clear D gene. Material for sequencing was peripheral blood. This chain's CDR3 is CASYSGSTEAFF. CDR3 bases: TGCGCCAGCTATTCCGGGAGCACTGAAGCTTTCTTT. Complete variable domain (other parts from reference TRBV5-1 and TRBJ1-1): KAGVTQTPRYLIKTRGQQVTLSCSPISGHRSVSWYQQTPGQGLQFLFEYFSETQRNKGNFPGRFSGRQFSNSRSEMNVSTLELGDSALYLCASYSGSTEAFFGQGTRLTVV.